These 16 T cell receptor beta chains were all obtained from the same sample, sequenced in a study of blood T cells in healthy people across ages. Alongside a J-beta primer mix, a sample-barcoded 5' primer served in a second PCR lasting about 7 to 12 cycles. TCRdb reprocessed the 5' RACE reads with MiXCR, giving one entry per CDR3 protein. The sample yields roughly 1.4 million distinct CDR3 sequences, approximately 59% seen once. Sequencing was done on a sample of blood. The receptors here all came from a man aged 18 to 35 in good health.

The chain links TRBV28 to TRBJ1-2; D remains ambiguous. Trimming cost V 6 bases and J 8 bases, with 10 bases left between them. The germline gives CDR1 MDHEN, CDR2 SYDVKM. The CDR3 contains 11 residues. This chain's CDR3 is CASRASRGYTF. The CDR3 DNA follows: TGTGCCAGCAGGGCATCGCGAGGCTACACCTTC.

J is TRBJ2-7 and V is TRBV6-5, with 8 bases identical to TRBD1. The CDR3 extends over 15 amino acids. From germline, CDR1 is MNHEY and CDR2 SVGAGI. After removal of 5 bases from V and 3 bases from J, the junction contained 9 bases not matched to a gene. CDR3 nucleotides: TGTGCCAGCAGTGGCGTCAGGGGGCAAAGCTACGAGCAGTACTTC. The encoded protein is CASSGVRGQSYEQYF.

The chain combines TRBV7-9 with TRBJ1-5; no reliable D call. The CDR3 extends over 14 amino acids. CDR1 and CDR2 (germline): SEHNR, FQNEAQ (reference sequence). V was shortened by 5 bases and J by 5 bases, with 13 bases between the two germline ends. CDR3 sequence reads: CASSETPMDQPQHF. The CDR3 DNA reads TGTGCCAGCAGCGAAACCCCTATGGATCAGCCCCAGCATTTT.

The chain combines TRBV6-1 with TRBJ2-7; D perhaps matches TRBD2 (6 bases). The CDR3 is 16 residues long. Germline loops: CDR1 MNHNS, CDR2 SASEGT. V lost 4 bases to trimming and J lost 4 bases, with 20 bases between them. The CDR3 DNA sequence: TGTGCCAGCAGTGTGTCTCTGGAGGGGTATGTGTACGAGCAGTACTTC. Encoded protein: CASSVSLEGYVYEQYF.

The chain joins TRBV29-1 to TRBJ2-7, with D unclear. The CDR3 is 13 amino acids. Trimming took off 7 bases at V and 3 bases at J, with 16 bases between the two ends. Germline CDR1 is SQVTM and CDR2 is ANQGSEA. This CDR3 reads CSAGSQGHYEQYF. The DNA of the CDR3 is TGCAGCGCTGGGTCTCAAGGGCACTACGAGCAGTACTTC.

The rearrangement links TRBV29-1 to TRBJ1-2; a weak D match, TRBD1 (5 bases). The CDR3 is 12 residues long. Germline CDR1 reads SQVTM; CDR2 reads ANQGSEA. V was clipped by 4 bases and J by 4 bases, with 10 bases between them. This CDR3 is CSVGRQTYGYTF. The CDR3 bases are TGCAGCGTTGGAAGACAGACCTATGGCTACACCTTC.

The chain joins TRBV3-1 to TRBJ2-1; the D gene is possibly TRBD2 (6 bases). From germline, CDR1 is LGHDT and CDR2 YNNKEL (reference sequence). Trimming took 1 base from V and 10 from J, leaving 14 bases between them. There are 14 residues in the CDR3. The CDR3 here is CASSQGDFRNEQFF. The CDR3 DNA is TGTGCCAGCAGCCAAGGGGACTTCCGAAACGAGCAGTTCTTC.

This chain connects TRBV6-1 to TRBJ2-3; 12 positions agree with TRBD2. V shed 3 bases and J 0 bases; nucleotides not matched to a gene: 10. Germline V gene sequence: CDR1 MNHNS, CDR2 SASEGT. This CDR3 spans 19 amino acids. For the CDR3, the DNA is TGTGCCAGCAGTGACCCGGTGGCTAGCGGGGGGGCAAGCACAGATACGCAGTATTTT. It specifies CASSDPVASGGASTDTQYF.

This chain connects TRBV7-9 to TRBJ2-5; the D gene is possibly TRBD2 (5 bases). Trimming took 9 bases from V and 5 from J, leaving 16 bases between them. The CDR3 length is 13 residues. Germline V lookup: CDR1 SEHNR, CDR2 FQNEAQ (reference sequence). The CDR3 DNA is TGTGCCAGTAGATCTCCTGGCGGGGAGACCCAGTACTTC. Its protein is CASRSPGGETQYF.

This clonotype has a handful of counts. The chain is built from TRBV7-2 and TRBJ1-2; D is unresolved. Germline V CDR1 and CDR2: SGHTA, FQGNSA. The CDR3 is made up of 13 amino acids. Between the trimmed V and J ends, which lost 4 bases and 7 bases, there was a span of 13 bases. As DNA, the CDR3 is TGTGCCAGCAGCTCCAGACAAACCTTTGGCTACACCTTC. It translates to CASSSRQTFGYTF.

This clonotype was counted only a few times. The V gene is TRBV3-1, the J gene TRBJ1-1; D gene uncertain. V dropped 0 bases and J dropped 11 bases, with 13 bases sitting between them. Germline V lookup: CDR1 LGHDT, CDR2 YNNKEL (reference sequence). CDR3 length equals 13 residues. CDR3 in amino acids: CASSQDAGGKAFF. CDR3 coding DNA: TGTGCCAGCAGCCAAGATGCTGGCGGAAAGGCTTTCTTT.

The chain is built from TRBV20-1 and TRBJ2-2, with a tentative D call TRBD2 (5 bases). This CDR3 region has 13 residues. The germline gives CDR1 DFQATT, CDR2 SNEGSKA (reference sequence). V lost 5 bases to trimming and J lost 10 bases, with 17 bases between them. CDR3 in DNA: TGCAGTGCTCCCGGGAATCTCTTGGAGGAGCTGTTTTTT. Its protein is CSAPGNLLEELFF.

This chain links TRBV10-3 with TRBJ2-1, with 11 bases lining up with TRBD2. TRBJ2-7 explains the end of the DNA better; the J call may be wrong. The CDR3 consists of 17 residues. Looked up from germline, CDR1 is ENHRY and CDR2 is SYGVKD. CDR3 residues: CAISPVRGTSGNNEQYF. As DNA, the CDR3 is TGTGCCATCAGCCCAGTTAGGGGGACTAGCGGAAACAATGAGCAGTACTTC.

The V call is TRBV20-1, the J call TRBJ2-4; D is unclear. The J call is in doubt because the DNA end fits TRBJ2-7 better. From germline, CDR1 is DFQATT and CDR2 SNEGSKA (reference sequence). The CDR3 runs 14 residues. In DNA form, the CDR3 reads TGCAGTGCTAGGTGGGCAGCCATAGCCTACGAGCAGTACTTC. Translated: CSARWAAIAYEQYF.

This clonotype was detected only a few times. The chain combines TRBV7-2 with TRBJ2-7, with unresolved D. The CDR3 totals 13 residues. Germline assignment: CDR1 SGHTA and CDR2 FQGNSA. V was cut by 5 bases and J by 0 bases, with 8 bases left in between. For the CDR3, the DNA is TGTGCCAGCAGCCCGTCTCACTCCTACGAGCAGTACTTC. Protein product: CASSPSHSYEQYF.

The CDR3 loop is CSAAGQGEYIQYF. The CDR3 DNA reads as TGCAGCGCGGCGGGACAGGGGGAATACATTCAGTACTTC. The J gene is TRBJ2-4, the V gene TRBV29-1, with TRBD1 identical over 11 bases. V was pared by 7 bases and J by 8 bases, with 7 bases of the junction left unmatched. The CDR3 is made up of 13 amino acids. Germline V gene lookup returns CDR1 SQVTM and CDR2 ANQGSEA.